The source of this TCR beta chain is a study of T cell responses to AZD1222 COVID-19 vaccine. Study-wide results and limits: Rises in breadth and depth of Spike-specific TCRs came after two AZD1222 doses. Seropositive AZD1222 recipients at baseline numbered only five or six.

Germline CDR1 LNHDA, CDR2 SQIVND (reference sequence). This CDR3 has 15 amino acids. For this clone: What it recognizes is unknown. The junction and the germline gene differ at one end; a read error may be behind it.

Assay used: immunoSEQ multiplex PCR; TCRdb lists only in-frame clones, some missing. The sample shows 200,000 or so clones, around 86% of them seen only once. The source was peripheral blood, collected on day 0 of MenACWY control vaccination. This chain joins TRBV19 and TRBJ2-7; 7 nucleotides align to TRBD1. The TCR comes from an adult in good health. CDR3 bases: TGTGCCAGCAGTATAGATCCTGGCAGGGGGAACGAGCAGTACTTC. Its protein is CASSIDPGRGNEQYF.